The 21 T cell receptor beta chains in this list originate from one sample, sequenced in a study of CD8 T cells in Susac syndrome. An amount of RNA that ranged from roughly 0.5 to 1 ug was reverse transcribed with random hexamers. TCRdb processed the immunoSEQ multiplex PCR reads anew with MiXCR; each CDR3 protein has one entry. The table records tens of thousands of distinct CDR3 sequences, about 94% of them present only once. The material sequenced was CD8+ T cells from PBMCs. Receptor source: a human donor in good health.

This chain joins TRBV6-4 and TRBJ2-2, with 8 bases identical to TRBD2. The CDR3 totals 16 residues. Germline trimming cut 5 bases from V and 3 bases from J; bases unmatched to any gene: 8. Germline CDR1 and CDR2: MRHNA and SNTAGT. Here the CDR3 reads CASSPGLALDTGELFF. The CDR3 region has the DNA TGTGCCAGCAGTCCCGGACTAGCATTGGACACCGGGGAGCTGTTTTTT.

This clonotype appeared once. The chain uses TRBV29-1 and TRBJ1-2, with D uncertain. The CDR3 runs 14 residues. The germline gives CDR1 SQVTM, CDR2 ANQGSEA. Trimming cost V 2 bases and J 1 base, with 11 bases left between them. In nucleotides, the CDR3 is TGCAGCGTTGAAAGGCAGCCCCATAACTATGGCTACACCTTC. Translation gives CSVERQPHNYGYTF.

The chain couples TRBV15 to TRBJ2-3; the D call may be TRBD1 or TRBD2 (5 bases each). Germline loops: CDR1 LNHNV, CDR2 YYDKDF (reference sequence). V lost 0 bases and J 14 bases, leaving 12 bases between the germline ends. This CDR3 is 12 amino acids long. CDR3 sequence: CATSRDRGLGYF. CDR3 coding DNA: TGTGCCACCAGCAGAGATCGGGGCTTGGGGTATTTT.

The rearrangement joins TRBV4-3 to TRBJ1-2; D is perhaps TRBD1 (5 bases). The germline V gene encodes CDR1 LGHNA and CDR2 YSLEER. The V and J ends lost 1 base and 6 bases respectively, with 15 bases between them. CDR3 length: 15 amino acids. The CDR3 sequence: CASSQGIAGLDGYTF. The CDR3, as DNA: TGCGCCAGCAGCCAAGGGATCGCAGGGTTGGATGGCTACACCTTC.

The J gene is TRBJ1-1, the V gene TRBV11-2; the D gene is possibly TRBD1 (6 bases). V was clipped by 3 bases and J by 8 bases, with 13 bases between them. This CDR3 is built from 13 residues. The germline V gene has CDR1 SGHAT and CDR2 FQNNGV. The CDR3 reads CASSFKVQGEAFF. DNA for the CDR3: TGTGCCAGCAGCTTTAAGGTACAGGGAGAAGCTTTCTTT. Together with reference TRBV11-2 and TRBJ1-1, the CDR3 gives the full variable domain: EAGVAQSPRYKIIEKRQSVAFWCNPISGHATLYWYQQILGQGPKLLIQFQNNGVVDDSQLPKDRFSAERLKGVDSTLKIQPAKLEDSAVYLCASSFKVQGEAFFGQGTRLTVV.

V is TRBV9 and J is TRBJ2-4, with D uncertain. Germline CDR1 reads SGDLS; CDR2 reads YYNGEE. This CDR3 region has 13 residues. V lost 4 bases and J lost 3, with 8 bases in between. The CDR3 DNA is TGTGCCAGCAGCTCGACAAACAAAAACATTCAGTACTTC. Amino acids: CASSSTNKNIQYF.

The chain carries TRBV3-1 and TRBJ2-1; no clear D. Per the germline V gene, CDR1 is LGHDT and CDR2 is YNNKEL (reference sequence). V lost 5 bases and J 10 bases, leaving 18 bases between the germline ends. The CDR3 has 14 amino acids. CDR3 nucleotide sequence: TGTGCCAGCAGCACCTCAGTATCTGTCCACGAGCAGTTCTTC. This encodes CASSTSVSVHEQFF.

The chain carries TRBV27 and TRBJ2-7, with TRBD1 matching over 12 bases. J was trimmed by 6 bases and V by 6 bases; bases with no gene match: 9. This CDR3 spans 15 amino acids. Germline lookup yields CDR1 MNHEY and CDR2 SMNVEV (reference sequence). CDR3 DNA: TGTGCCAGCAGCTCACCGGGACAGGGGGCTAGCGAGCAGTACTTC. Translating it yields CASSSPGQGASEQYF.

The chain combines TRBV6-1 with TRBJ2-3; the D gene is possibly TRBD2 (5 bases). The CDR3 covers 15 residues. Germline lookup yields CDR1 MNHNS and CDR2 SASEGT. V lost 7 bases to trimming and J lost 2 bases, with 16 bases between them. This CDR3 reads CASILQSGSTDTQYF. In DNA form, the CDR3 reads TGTGCCAGCATCCTACAGTCGGGGTCCACAGATACGCAGTATTTT.

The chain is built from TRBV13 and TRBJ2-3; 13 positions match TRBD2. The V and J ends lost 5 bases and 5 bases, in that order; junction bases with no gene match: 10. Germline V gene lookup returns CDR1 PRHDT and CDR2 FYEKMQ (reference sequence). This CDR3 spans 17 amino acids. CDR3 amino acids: CASSPAGTSGNRDTQYF. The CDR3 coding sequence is TGTGCCAGCAGCCCCGCGGGGACTAGCGGGAATCGAGATACGCAGTATTTT.

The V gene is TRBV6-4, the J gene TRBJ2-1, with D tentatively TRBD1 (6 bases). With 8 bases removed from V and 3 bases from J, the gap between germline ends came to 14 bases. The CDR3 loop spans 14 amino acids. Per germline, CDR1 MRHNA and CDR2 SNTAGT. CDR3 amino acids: CASAYQGNYNEQFF. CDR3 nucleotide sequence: TGTGCCAGCGCGTACCAGGGGAACTACAATGAGCAGTTCTTC.

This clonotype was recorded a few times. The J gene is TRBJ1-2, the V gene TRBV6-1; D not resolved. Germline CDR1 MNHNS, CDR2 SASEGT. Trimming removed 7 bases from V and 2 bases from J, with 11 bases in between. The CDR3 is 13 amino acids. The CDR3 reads CASTPGRNYGYTF. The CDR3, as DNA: TGTGCCAGCACCCCGGGCAGGAACTATGGCTACACCTTC.

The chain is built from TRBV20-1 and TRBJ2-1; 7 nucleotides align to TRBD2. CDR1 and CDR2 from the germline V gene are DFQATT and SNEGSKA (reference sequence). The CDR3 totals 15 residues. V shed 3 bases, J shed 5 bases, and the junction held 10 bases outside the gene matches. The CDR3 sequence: CSASEGGSKDNEQFF. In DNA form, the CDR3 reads TGCAGTGCTAGTGAGGGCGGGAGTAAAGACAATGAGCAGTTCTTC.

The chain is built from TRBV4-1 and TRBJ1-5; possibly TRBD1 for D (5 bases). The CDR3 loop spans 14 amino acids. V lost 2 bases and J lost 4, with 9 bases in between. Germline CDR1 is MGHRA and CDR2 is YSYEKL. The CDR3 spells CASSQLWGNQPQHF. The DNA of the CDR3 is TGCGCCAGCAGCCAACTGTGGGGGAATCAGCCCCAGCATTTT.

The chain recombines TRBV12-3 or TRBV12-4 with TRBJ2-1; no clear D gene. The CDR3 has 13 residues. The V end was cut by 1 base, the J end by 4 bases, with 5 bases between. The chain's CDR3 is CASSLVTYNEQFF. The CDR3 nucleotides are TGTGCCAGCAGTTTAGTTACATACAATGAGCAGTTCTTC.

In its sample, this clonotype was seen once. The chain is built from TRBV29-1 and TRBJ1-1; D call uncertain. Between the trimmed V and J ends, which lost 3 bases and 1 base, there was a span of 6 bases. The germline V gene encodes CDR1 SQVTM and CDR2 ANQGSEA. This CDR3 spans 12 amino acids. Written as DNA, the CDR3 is TGCAGCGTTGACCTCGCGAACACTGAAGCTTTCTTT. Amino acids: CSVDLANTEAFF.

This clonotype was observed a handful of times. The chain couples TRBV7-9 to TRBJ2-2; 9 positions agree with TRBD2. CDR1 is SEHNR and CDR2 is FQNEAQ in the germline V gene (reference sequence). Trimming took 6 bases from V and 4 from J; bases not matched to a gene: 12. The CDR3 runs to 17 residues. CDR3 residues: CASRDTGSGGITGELFF. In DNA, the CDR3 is TGTGCCAGCAGGGACACGGGCAGCGGGGGGATCACCGGGGAGCTGTTTTTT. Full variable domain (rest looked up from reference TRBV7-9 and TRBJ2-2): DTGVSQNPRHKITKRGQNVTFRCDPISEHNRLYWYRQTLGQGPEFLTYFQNEAQLEKSRLLSDRFSAERPKGSFSTLEIQRTEQGDSAMYLCASRDTGSGGITGELFFGEGSRLTVL.

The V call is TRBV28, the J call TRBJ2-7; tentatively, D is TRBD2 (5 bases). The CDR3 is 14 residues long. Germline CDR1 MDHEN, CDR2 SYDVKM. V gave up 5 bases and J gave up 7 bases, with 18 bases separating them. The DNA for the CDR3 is TGTGCCAGCAGTCCTCACGGCCGGTCGGGGGAGCAGTACGTC. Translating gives CASSPHGRSGEQYV.

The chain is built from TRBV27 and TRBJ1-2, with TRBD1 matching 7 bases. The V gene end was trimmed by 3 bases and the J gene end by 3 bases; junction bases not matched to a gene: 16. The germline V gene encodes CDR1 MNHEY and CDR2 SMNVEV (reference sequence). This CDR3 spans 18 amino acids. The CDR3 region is CASSLEYSVTGIYYGYTF. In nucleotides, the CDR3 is TGTGCCAGCAGTTTGGAATACTCAGTGACAGGGATCTACTATGGCTACACCTTC.

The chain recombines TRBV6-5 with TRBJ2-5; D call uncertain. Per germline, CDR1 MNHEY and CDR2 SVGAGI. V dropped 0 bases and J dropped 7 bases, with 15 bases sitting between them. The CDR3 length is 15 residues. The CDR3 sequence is CASSYSKYPKGTQYF. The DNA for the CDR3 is TGTGCCAGCAGTTACTCGAAGTATCCGAAGGGGACCCAGTACTTC.

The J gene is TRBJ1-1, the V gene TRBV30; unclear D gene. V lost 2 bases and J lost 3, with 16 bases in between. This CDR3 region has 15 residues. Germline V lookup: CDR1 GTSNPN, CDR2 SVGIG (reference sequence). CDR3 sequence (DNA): TGTGCCTGGAGTTATCCCCATCGGACCTACACTGAAGCTTTCTTT. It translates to CAWSYPHRTYTEAFF.